This TCR beta chain comes out of a study of T-cell reconstitution after alpha-beta-depleted transplantation in children. This clonotype was detected many times. The target antigen is unknown. CDR3 length: 15 residues. Trimming took off 3 bases at V and 2 bases at J, with 10 bases between the two ends. Germline CDR1 and CDR2: SGHTA and FQGNSA. Overall study results and limits: T-cell numbers and diversity one year post-transplant derived largely from freshly generated T cells. It was reported that alpha-beta T cells came from several hundred expanded graft clones (about two months after transplant).

Preparing the TCRbeta library involved the use of unique molecular identifiers. TCRdb reanalysed the PCR reads using MiXCR and keeps one entry per CDR3 protein. The table lists 700,000 to 950,000 distinct CDR3 sequences, 15% to 20% of them singletons. The specimen was PBMCs, mostly from graft donor cells, collected 360 days after TCRalphabeta/CD19-depleted stem cell transplant. The sequence was collected from a male patient younger than 18 who had a stem cell transplant for acute lymphoblastic leukemia, so the T cells may come from the graft donor. J is TRBJ2-2 and V is TRBV7-2; D is ambiguous. In nucleotides, the CDR3 is TGTGCCAGCAGCTTGGCAGGCCTTAACACCGGGGAGCTGTTTTTT. Its translation: CASSLAGLNTGELFF.